The present T cell receptor (beta chain) was sequenced within a study of blood T cell repertoires in COVID-19. Using immunoSEQ multiplex PCR, the repertoire was profiled, and TCRdb retains in-frame clones only, with some absent. The table lists 400,000 to 450,000 clones, over 85% of them singletons. The CDR3 extends over 16 amino acids. Germline values: CDR1 GTSNPN, CDR2 SVGIG (reference sequence). After removal of 0 bases from V and 5 bases from J, the junction contained 8 bases not matched to a gene. The specimen was peripheral blood. The receptor comes from a man younger than 30 with COVID-19, enrolled during active disease. This chain links TRBV30 with TRBJ2-2; TRBD1 agrees at 8 bases. This CDR3 reads CAWSVSDRGTTGELFF. In nucleotides, the CDR3 is TGTGCCTGGAGTGTTTCTGACAGGGGAACTACCGGGGAGCTGTTTTTT.